The 5 T cell receptor beta chains below were found in one sample sequenced in a study of cytomegalovirus exposure and HLA in healthy donors (dated by TCRdb to the late 2010s). Receptors were amplified or captured by the immunoSEQ multiplex PCR assay. A mixture of 60 forward primers for TCR Vbeta segments and 13 reverse primers for TCR Jbeta segments was used in the multiplex PCR. TCRdb retrieved this table from immuneACCESS and kept in-frame rearrangements only. Not all clones are present; in checked studies, unresolved V genes account for under half, and no reason is known for the remainder. The sample table records 150,000 to 200,000 clones; more than 75% of these occur just once. The ten largest clones capture about 0.21% of the sample. Sequencing was carried out using PBMCs. These receptor sequences come from a girl under three years old in good health and CMV-seronegative.

The chain couples TRBV10-3 to TRBJ1-5, with D possibly TRBD1 on 5 matching bases. Germline-derived CDR1 and CDR2 are ENHRY and SYGVKD. The CDR3 has 15 residues. V was pared by 9 bases and J by 5 bases, with 20 bases between. The CDR3 protein is CAMLVGSGWDQPQHF. DNA of the CDR3: TGTGCCATGTTGGTTGGTTCAGGGTGGGATCAGCCCCAGCATTTT.

J is TRBJ2-5 and V is TRBV7-9, with 14 positions matching TRBD2. The CDR3 is made up of 16 amino acids. Looked up from germline, CDR1 is SEHNR and CDR2 is FQNEAQ (reference sequence). The J segment lost 2 bases and the V segment lost 5 bases, leaving 4 bases of the junction unmatched. The CDR3 spells CASSKTSGGAQETQYF. CDR3 coding DNA: TGTGCCAGCAGCAAGACTAGCGGGGGGGCACAAGAGACCCAGTACTTC.

CDR3: CASSSDGGSGNTIYF. The CDR3 coding sequence is TGTGCCAGCAGTTCCGACGGAGGCTCTGGAAACACCATATATTTT. This rearrangement joins TRBV9 to TRBJ1-3; D is undetermined. V was pared by 5 bases and J by 0 bases, with 12 bases between. Germline V lookup: CDR1 SGDLS, CDR2 YYNGEE. This CDR3 has 15 residues.

This chain connects TRBV6-5 to TRBJ1-2, with 7 bases that match TRBD1. The ends lost 0 bases at V and 4 bases at J; junction bases unmatched: 8. This CDR3 has 16 residues. The germline gives CDR1 MNHEY, CDR2 SVGAGI. The CDR3 DNA sequence: TGTGCCAGCAGTTACTCGAAAGGGGGCCCTCTCTATGGCTACACCTTC. It is translated as CASSYSKGGPLYGYTF.

The gene calls are TRBV7-2 and TRBJ1-1, with D uncertain. This CDR3 has 12 residues. With 5 bases removed from V and 2 bases from J, the gap between germline ends came to 6 bases. Germline CDR1 reads SGHTA; CDR2 reads FQGNSA. The CDR3 DNA sequence: TGTGCCAGCAGCCGGAGAAACACTGAAGCTTTCTTT. This translates into CASSRRNTEAFF.